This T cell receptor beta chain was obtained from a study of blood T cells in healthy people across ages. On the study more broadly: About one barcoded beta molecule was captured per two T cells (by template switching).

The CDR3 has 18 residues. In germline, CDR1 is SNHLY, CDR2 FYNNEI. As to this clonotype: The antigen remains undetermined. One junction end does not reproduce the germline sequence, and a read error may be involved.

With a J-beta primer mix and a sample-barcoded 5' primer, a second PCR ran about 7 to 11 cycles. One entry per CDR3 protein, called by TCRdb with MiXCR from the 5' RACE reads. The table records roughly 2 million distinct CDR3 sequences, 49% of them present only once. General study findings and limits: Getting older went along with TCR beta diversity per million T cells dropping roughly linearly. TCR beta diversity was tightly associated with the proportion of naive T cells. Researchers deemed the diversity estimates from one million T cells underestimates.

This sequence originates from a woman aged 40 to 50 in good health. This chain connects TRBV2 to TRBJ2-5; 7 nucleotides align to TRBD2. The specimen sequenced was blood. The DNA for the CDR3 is TGTACCAGCAGTGAATCCACCCGCCTAGCGGCAGAAGGAGAGACCCAGTACTTC. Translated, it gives CTSSESTRLAAEGETQYF.